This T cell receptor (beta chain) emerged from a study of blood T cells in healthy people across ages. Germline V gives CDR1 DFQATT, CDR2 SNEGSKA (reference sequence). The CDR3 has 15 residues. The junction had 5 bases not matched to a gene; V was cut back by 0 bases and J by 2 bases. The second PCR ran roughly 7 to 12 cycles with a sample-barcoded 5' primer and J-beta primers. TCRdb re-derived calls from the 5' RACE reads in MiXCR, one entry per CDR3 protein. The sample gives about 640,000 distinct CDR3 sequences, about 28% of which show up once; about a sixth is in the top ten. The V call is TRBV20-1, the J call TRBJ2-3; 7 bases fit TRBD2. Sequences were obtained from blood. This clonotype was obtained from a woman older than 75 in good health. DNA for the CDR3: TGCAGTGCTAGAGAGGGGACTACCAACACAGATACGCAGTATTTT. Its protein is CSAREGTTNTDTQYF.